This T cell receptor (beta chain) emerged from a study of cytomegalovirus exposure and HLA in healthy donors. Germline loops: CDR1 WSHSY, CDR2 SAAADI. V was clipped by 7 bases and J by 3 bases, with 7 bases between them. The CDR3 runs 12 residues. The primer mix had 60 Vbeta and 13 Jbeta primers. Data came from immunoSEQ multiplex PCR; TCRdb stores just in-frame clones and leaves some out. The data contain around 85,000 clones, about 80% of them seen just once; the ten biggest clones take up over 20%. The sequence was obtained from a woman aged 45-59 years in good health and CMV-seropositive. This chain uses TRBV10-2 with TRBJ2-1; D may be TRBD1 (6 bases). The sequencing input was PBMCs. The CDR3 loop reads CASKGGYNEQFF. The CDR3 nucleotides read TGCGCCAGCAAAGGGGGCTACAATGAGCAGTTCTTC.